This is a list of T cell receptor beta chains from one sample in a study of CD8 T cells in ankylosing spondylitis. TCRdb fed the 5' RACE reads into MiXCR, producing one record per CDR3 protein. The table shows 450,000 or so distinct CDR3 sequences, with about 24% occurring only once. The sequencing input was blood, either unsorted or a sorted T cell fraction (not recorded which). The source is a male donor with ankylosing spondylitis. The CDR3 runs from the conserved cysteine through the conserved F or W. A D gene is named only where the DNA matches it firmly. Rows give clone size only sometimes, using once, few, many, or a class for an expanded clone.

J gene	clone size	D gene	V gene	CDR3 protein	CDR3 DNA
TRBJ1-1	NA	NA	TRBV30	CAWFRTSTEAFF	TGTGCCTGGTTCCGGACCAGCACTGAAGCTTTCTTT
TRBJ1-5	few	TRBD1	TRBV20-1	CSARGTGRGQPQHF	TGCAGTGCGAGGGGGACAGGGAGAGGGCAGCCCCAGCATTTT
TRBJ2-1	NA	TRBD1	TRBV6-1	CASTVGGTGNANEQFF	TGTGCCAGCACCGTCGGGGGGACAGGGAATGCCAATGAGCAGTTCTTC
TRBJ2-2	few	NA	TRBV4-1	CASSQWERRPNTGELFF	TGCGCCAGCAGCCAATGGGAGCGACGGCCGAACACCGGGGAGCTGTTTTTT
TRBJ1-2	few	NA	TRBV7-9	CASSLSSRAHYGYTF	TGTGCCAGCAGCTTAAGCTCCAGGGCCCACTATGGCTACACCTTC
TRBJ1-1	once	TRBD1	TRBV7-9	CASSLGDRETEAFF	TGTGCCAGCAGCTTAGGGGACAGGGAGACTGAAGCTTTCTTT
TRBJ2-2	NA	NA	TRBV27	CASSFGYSEGGTGELFF	TGTGCCAGCAGTTTTGGGTATTCGGAGGGCGGCACCGGGGAGCTGTTTTTT
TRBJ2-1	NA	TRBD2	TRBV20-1	CSARERSGKDEQFF	TGCAGTGCTAGAGAACGTAGCGGGAAGGATGAGCAGTTCTTC
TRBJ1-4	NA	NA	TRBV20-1	CSARMVQGNEKLFF	TGCAGTGCTAGAATGGTACAGGGCAATGAAAAACTGTTTTTT
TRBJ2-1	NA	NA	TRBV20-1	CSARTSTYEQFF	TGCAGTGCTAGAACTAGCACATATGAGCAGTTCTTC
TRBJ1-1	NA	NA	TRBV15	CATSSDKVSGAFF	TGTGCCACCAGCAGTGATAAGGTCAGTGGAGCTTTCTTT
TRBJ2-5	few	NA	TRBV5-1	CASSLGSSNVETQYF	TGCGCCAGCAGCTTGGGTTCATCTAATGTGGAGACCCAGTACTTC
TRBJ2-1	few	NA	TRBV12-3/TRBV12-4	CASSFLAGGEPNEQFF	TGTGCCAGCAGTTTTCTGGCTGGCGGGGAGCCCAATGAGCAGTTCTTC
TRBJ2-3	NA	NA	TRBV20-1	CSARISGDTQYF	TGCAGTGCTAGAATAAGCGGAGATACGCAGTATTTT
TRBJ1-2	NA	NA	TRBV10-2	CASSVNHYRVGYTF	TGCGCCAGCAGTGTCAACCATTACAGGGTCGGCTACACCTTC
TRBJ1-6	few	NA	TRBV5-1	CASSLAYGALPDSPLHF	TGCGCCAGCAGCTTGGCCTATGGGGCGCTCCCAGATTCACCCCTCCACTTT
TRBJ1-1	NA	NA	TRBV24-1	CATSDLRGGQMNTEAFF	TGTGCCACCAGTGATTTGCGGGGGGGGCAAATGAACACTGAAGCTTTCTTT
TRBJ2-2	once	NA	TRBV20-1	CSAGPFTGELFF	TGCAGTGCTGGTCCTTTCACCGGGGAGCTGTTTTTT
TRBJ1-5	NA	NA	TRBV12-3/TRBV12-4	CASRGGNQPQHF	TGTGCCAGCAGGGGCGGCAATCAGCCCCAGCATTTT
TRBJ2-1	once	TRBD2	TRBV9	CASSTPTGLAGVLGEQFF	TGTGCCAGCAGCACTCCAACTGGGCTAGCGGGAGTTTTAGGTGAGCAGTTCTTC
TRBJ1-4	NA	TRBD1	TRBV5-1	CASRRGDRTNEKLFF	TGCGCCAGCAGGAGAGGGGACAGGACTAATGAAAAACTGTTTTTT
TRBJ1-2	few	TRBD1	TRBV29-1	CSVDGRGGQRGGGYTF	TGCAGCGTTGATGGGCGTGGGGGACAGCGGGGCGGTGGCTACACCTTC
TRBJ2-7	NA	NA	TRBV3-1	CASSQGADYEQYF	TGTGCCAGCAGCCAAGGGGCTGACTATGAGCAGTACTTC
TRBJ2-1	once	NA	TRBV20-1	CSARDPGDYNEQFF	TGCAGTGCTAGAGATCCCGGAGATTACAATGAGCAGTTCTTC
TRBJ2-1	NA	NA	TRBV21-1	CASSKVSGPTPNEQFF	TGTGCCAGCAGCAAAGTTTCAGGGCCCACACCTAATGAGCAGTTCTTC
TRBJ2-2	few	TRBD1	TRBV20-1	CSATRDRVTGELFF	TGCAGTGCAACCAGGGACAGGGTCACCGGGGAGCTGTTTTTT
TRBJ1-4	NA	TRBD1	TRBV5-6	CASSWDRGRANEKLFF	TGTGCCAGCAGCTGGGACAGGGGGCGTGCTAATGAAAAACTGTTTTTT
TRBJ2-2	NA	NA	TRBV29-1	CSVEVTNTGELFF	TGCAGCGTTGAAGTTACGAACACCGGGGAGCTGTTTTTT
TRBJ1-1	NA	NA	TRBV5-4	CASSLVGRGNTEAFF	TGTGCCAGCAGCTTGGTGGGCAGGGGGAACACTGAAGCTTTCTTT
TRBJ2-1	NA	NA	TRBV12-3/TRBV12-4	CASSSRDPTYNEQFF	TGTGCCAGCAGTTCCCGGGACCCCACCTACAATGAGCAGTTCTTC
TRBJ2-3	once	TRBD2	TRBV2	CASSELAVLSTDTQYF	TGTGCCAGCAGTGAACTAGCGGTACTTAGCACAGATACGCAGTATTTT
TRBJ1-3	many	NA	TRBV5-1	CASSSGTGGNTIYF	TGCGCCAGCAGCTCCGGGACCGGTGGAAACACCATATATTTT
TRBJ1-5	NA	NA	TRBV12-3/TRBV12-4	CASSFKTVLVYQPQHF	TGTGCCAGCAGTTTTAAGACAGTTTTAGTGTATCAGCCCCAGCATTTT
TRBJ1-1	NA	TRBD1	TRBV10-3	CAISNFGDRGITEAFF	TGTGCCATCTCCAATTTCGGGGACAGGGGGATCACTGAAGCTTTCTTT
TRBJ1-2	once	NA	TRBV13	CASSLRVRVDYGYTF	TGTGCCAGCAGCTTACGGGTGAGAGTGGATTATGGCTACACCTTC
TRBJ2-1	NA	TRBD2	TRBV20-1	CSAHIAAGAGYNEQFF	TGCAGTGCTCATATAGCGGCCGGAGCGGGATACAATGAGCAGTTCTTC
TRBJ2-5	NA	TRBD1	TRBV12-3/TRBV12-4	CASSFADREQETQYF	TGTGCCAGCAGCTTTGCTGACAGGGAACAAGAGACCCAGTACTTC
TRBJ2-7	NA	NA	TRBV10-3	CAIKGQINYEQYF	TGTGCCATCAAAGGACAGATCAACTACGAGCAGTACTTC
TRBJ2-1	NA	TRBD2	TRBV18	CASSPISGRNEQFF	TGTGCCAGCTCACCTATTAGCGGGAGGAATGAGCAGTTCTTC